This T cell receptor beta chain was obtained from a study of T cells in Graves' hyperthyroidism and ophthalmopathy. Overall study: Peripheral blood draws took place at initial diagnosis, ahead of any treatment. Study-wide results and limits: From stable hyperthyroidism, ophthalmopathy was set apart by a 13 V-J model.

Amplification targeted TCR beta CDR3 regions from RNA transcripts. An initial round of RT-PCR targeting the TCR CDR3 relied on the HTBI primer set. TCRdb ran MiXCR on the multiplex PCR reads and lists one entry per CDR3 protein. Found here are 550,000 to 600,000 distinct CDR3 sequences, 12% to 15% of them singletons; the top ten hold about 6.6%. Germline V lookup: CDR1 MGHDK, CDR2 SYGVNS. Between the trimmed V and J ends, which lost 2 bases and 0 bases, there was a span of 10 bases. The CDR3 consists of 15 residues. This clonotype has just a few counts. What it recognizes is unknown. The chain employs TRBV25-1 and TRBJ1-2; D is ambiguous. This sequence originates from a woman under 30 with Graves' ophthalmopathy. What was sequenced was blood. CDR3: CASSENWGANYGYTF. The CDR3 nucleotides read TGTGCCAGCAGTGAAAACTGGGGAGCTAACTATGGCTACACCTTC.